These T cell receptor beta chains were read from a single sample in a study of blood T cell repertoires in COVID-19. The method was immunoSEQ multiplex PCR; TCRdb's version includes in-frame clones alone and lacks a portion of them. The table includes hundreds of thousands of clones, around 80% detected once. Sequenced material: peripheral blood. These receptors were taken from a man in his forties with acute or convalescent COVID-19. CDR3s include the opening cysteine and the closing phenylalanine or tryptophan. Rows may omit the clone size; those that give it use once, few, many or a size class.

>few|TRBJ2-2|TRBV9
CASSGGTANTGELFF
>NA|TRBJ2-3|TRBV12-3/TRBV12-4
CASSLAQGNTQYF
>NA|TRBJ1-4|TRBV7-7
CASSSPAGDRDEKLFF
>NA|TRBJ1-2|TRBV29-1
CSAEHIYYGYTF
>NA|TRBJ2-7|TRBV5-1
CASSPGTGEVEQYF
>few|TRBJ1-1|TRBV19
CASTAAWGRLTEAFF
>NA|TRBJ1-2|TRBV29-1
CSVDPGTHGDTF
>NA|TRBJ1-1|TRBV5-1
CASGIMGGNTEAFF
>NA|TRBJ1-2|TRBV2
CASSVRDREVNGYTF
>NA|TRBJ2-5|TRBV3-1/TRBV3-2
CASSQGRGRGETQYF
>NA|TRBJ2-7|TRBV29-1
CSVARGGGQYF
>NA|TRBJ2-1|TRBV4-2
CASSQSPPGLAMMNEQFF
>NA|TRBJ1-1|TRBV2
CASSDGSAGNTEAFF
>NA|TRBJ2-7|TRBV10-2
CASSDITGTLTYEQYF
>NA|TRBJ2-3|TRBV9
CASSYQGGGTDTQYF
>NA|TRBJ1-2|TRBV9
CASSTQGTPARGYTF
>NA|TRBJ2-1|TRBV24-1
CATSEGGTQFF
>NA|TRBJ2-7|TRBV2
CASSEDRNSYEQYF
>once|TRBJ2-5|TRBV5-1
CASSPSIGQETQYF
>few|TRBJ2-7|TRBV4-1
CASSQWGGPYEQYF
>NA|TRBJ2-3|TRBV30
CAWSLTGLAPTDTQYF
>once|TRBJ1-3|TRBV7-2
CASSLPEGGNTIYF
>NA|TRBJ2-3|TRBV11-2
CASSPQGKGTDTQYF
>few|TRBJ1-4|TRBV7-9
CASSLESRHINEKLFF
>NA|TRBJ1-5|TRBV28
CASRTTLGRGGNQPQHF
>NA|TRBJ2-5|TRBV21-1
CASSKISWPETQYF
>few|TRBJ2-3|TRBV5-1
CASSLARTGGADTQYF
>NA|TRBJ2-7|TRBV3-1/TRBV3-2
CASSPLSGAYEQYF
>NA|TRBJ2-2|TRBV12-3/TRBV12-4
CASSLTSTGELFF
>NA|TRBJ1-3|TRBV18
CASSPLVSSGNTIYF
>NA|TRBJ1-5|TRBV6-6
CASSYRGAMEPQHF
>NA|TRBJ2-7|TRBV15
CATSRDRGWAYEQYF
>NA|TRBJ1-2|TRBV7-9
CASSLTGQGNGYTF
>NA|TRBJ2-7|TRBV7-9
CASSSRKDYEQYF
>NA|TRBJ2-7|TRBV15
CATSRGGRSSYEQYF
>few|TRBJ2-3|TRBV11-3
CASSPRQGATDTQYF
>NA|TRBJ2-3|TRBV5-4
CASSHSGSPPDTQYF
>NA|TRBJ1-5|TRBV11-2
CASSLDRNQPQHF
>NA|TRBJ1-1|TRBV5-1
CASSLDGRGYTEAFF
>NA|TRBJ2-3|TRBV7-3
CASSLRGTSTDTQYF
>NA|TRBJ2-7|TRBV19
CASSIKLAGGYEQYF
>NA|TRBJ1-1|TRBV9
CASSGGPAGEAFF
>NA|TRBJ2-1|TRBV5-1
CASSLARLAGGNEQFF
>NA|TRBJ2-7|TRBV6-1
CASSEPSWTTIPYEQYF
>NA|TRBJ2-5|TRBV10-3
CAISEPKTGGVVETQYF
>NA|TRBJ1-3|TRBV19
CASSVRTGSGNTIYF
>NA|TRBJ1-2|TRBV4-2
CASSQTSGGPYGYTF
>NA|TRBJ2-1|TRBV7-9
CASSPGFGGSGPGAEQFF
>NA|TRBJ2-3|TRBV4-2
CASSQGAAGAEEYF
>NA|TRBJ2-7|TRBV6-1
CASSATRTSGNYEQYF